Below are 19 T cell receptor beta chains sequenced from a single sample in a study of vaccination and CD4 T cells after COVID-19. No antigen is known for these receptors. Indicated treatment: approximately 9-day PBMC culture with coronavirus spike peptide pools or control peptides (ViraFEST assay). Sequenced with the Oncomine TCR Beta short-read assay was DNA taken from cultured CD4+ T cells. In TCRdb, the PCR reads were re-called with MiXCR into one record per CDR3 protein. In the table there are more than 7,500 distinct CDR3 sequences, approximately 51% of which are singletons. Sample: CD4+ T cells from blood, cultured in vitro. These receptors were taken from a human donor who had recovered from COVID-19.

The CDR3 DNA is TGTGCCTGGAGTGTACGATCCTCCTACGAGCAGTACTTC. It is translated as CAWSVRSSYEQYF. The chain employs TRBV30 and TRBJ2-7; D gene unclear. There are 13 residues in the CDR3. Germline V gives CDR1 GTSNPN, CDR2 SVGIG (reference sequence). The V end lost 0 bases, the J end lost 0 bases, and 6 bases lay between the germline ends.

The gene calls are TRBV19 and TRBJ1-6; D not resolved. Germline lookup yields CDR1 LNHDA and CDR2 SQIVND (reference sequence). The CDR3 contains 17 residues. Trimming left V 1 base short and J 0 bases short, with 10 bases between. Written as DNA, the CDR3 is TGTGCCAGTAGTATAGCCGACCGACTCTCCTATAATTCACCCCTCCACTTT. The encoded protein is CASSIADRLSYNSPLHF.

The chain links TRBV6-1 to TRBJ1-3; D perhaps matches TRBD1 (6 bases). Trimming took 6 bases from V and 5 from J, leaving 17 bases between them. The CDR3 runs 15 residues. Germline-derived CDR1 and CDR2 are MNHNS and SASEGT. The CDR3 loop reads CASRFQGKDRNTIYF. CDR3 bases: TGTGCCAGCAGATTTCAGGGGAAGGATAGAAACACCATATATTTT.

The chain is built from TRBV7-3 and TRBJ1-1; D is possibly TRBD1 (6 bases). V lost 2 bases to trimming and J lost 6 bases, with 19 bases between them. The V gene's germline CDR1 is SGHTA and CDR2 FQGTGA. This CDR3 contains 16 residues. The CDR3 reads CASSLVAGEGRAEAFF. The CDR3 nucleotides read TGTGCCAGCAGCTTAGTGGCAGGGGAAGGGAGAGCTGAAGCTTTCTTT.

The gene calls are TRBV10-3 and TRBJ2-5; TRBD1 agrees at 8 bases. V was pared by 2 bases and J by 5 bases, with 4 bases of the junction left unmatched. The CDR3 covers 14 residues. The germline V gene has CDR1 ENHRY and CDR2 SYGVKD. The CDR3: CAISESGQGETQYF. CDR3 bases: TGTGCCATCAGTGAGAGTGGACAGGGCGAGACCCAGTACTTC.

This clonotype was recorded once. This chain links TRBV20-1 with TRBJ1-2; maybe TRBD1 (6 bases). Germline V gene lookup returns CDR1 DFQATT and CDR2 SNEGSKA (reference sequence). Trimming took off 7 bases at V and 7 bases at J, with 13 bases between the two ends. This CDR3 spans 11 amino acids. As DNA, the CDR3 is TGCAGTGGTCGGGGGCGCCTTGGCTACACCTTC. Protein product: CSGRGRLGYTF.

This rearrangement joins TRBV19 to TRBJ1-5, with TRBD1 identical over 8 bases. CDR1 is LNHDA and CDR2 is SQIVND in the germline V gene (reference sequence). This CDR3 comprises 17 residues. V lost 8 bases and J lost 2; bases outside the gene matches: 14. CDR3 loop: CASGRTGIIMGNQPQHF. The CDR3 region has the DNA TGTGCCAGTGGACGGACAGGGATCATAATGGGCAATCAGCCCCAGCATTTT.

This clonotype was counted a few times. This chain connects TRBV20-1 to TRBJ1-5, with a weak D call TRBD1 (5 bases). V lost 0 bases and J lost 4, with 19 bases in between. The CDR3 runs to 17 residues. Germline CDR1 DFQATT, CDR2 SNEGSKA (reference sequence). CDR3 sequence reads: CSARDSRDGRWNQPQHF. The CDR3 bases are TGCAGTGCTAGAGATAGTAGGGACGGCCGGTGGAATCAGCCCCAGCATTTT.

The CDR3 DNA is TGTGCCAGCAGCTTAAGCCGGGACACCCTAGGCTACACCTTC. Amino acids: CASSLSRDTLGYTF. The gene calls are TRBV7-9 and TRBJ1-2; D possibly corresponds to TRBD1 (6 bases). CDR1 SEHNR and CDR2 FQNEAQ come from the germline V gene (reference sequence). The CDR3 spans 14 residues. V was shortened by 2 bases and J by 8 bases, with 15 bases between the two germline ends.

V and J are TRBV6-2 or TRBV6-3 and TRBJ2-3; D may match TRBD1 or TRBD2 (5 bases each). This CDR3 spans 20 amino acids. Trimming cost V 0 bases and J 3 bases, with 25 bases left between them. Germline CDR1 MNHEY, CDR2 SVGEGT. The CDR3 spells CASSYSRARRETILTDTQYF. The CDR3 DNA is TGTGCCAGCAGTTACTCGAGGGCCCGCAGGGAGACCATACTAACAGATACGCAGTATTTT.

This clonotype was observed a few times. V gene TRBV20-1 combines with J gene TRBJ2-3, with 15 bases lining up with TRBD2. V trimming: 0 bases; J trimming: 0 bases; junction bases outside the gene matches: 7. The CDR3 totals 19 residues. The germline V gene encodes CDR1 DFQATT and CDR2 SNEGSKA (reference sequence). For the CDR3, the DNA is TGCAGTGCTAGAGATCGAGGGACTAGCGGGAGGACTAGCACAGATACGCAGTATTTT. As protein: CSARDRGTSGRTSTDTQYF.

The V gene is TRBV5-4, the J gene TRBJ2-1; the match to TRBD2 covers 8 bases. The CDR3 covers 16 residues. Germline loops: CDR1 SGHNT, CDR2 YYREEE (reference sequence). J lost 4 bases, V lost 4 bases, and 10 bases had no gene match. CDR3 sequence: CASSPDAGGTYNEQFF. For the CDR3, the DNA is TGTGCCAGCAGCCCAGACGCGGGGGGAACTTACAATGAGCAGTTCTTC.

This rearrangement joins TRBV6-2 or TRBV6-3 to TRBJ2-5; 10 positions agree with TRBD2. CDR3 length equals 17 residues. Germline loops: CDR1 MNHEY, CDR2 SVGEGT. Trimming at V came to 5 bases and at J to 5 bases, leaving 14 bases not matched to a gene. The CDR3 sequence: CASSNLDLAGDWETQYF. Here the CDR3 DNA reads TGTGCCAGCAGTAACCTGGATCTAGCGGGGGATTGGGAGACCCAGTACTTC.

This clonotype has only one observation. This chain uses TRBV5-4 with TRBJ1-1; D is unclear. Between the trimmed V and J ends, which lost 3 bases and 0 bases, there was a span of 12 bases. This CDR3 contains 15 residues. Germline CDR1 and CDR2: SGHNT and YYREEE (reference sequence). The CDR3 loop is CASSSPGILNTEAFF. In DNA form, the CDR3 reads TGTGCCAGCAGCTCCCCGGGGATCTTGAACACTGAAGCTTTCTTT.

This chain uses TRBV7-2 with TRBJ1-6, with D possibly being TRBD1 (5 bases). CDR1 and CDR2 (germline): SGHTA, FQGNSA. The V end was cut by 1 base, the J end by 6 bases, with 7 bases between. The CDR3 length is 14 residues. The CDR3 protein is CASSLDRGNSPLHF. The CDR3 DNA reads TGTGCCAGCAGCTTAGATAGGGGTAATTCACCCCTCCACTTT.

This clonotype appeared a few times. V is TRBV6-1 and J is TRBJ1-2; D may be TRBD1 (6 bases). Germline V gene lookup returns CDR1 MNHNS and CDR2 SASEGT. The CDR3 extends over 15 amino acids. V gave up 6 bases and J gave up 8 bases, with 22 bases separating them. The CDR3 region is CASSHGGEGGGGYTF. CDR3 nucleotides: TGTGCCAGCAGCCACGGTGGTGAAGGGGGTGGCGGCTACACCTTC.

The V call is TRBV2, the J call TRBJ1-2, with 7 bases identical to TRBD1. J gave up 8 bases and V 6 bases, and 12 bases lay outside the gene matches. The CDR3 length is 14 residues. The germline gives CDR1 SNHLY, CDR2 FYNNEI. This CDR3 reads CASRSSGTAEGYTF. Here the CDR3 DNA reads TGTGCCAGCAGATCCTCCGGGACAGCTGAAGGCTACACCTTC.

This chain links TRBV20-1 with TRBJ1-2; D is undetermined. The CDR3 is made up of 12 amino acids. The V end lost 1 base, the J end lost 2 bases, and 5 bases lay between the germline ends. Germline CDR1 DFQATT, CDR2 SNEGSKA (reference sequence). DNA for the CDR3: TGCAGTGCTAGAGTTCAGAACTATGGCTACACCTTC. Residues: CSARVQNYGYTF.

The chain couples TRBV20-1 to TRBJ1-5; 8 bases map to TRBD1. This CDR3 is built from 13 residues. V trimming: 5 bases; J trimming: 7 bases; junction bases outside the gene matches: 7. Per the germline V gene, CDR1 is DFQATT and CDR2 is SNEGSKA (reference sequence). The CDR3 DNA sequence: TGCAGTGCTCGTCAGGGGGCCGGGCAGCCCCAGCATTTT. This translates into CSARQGAGQPQHF.